The clone carrying this T cell receptor beta chain was counted between two and nine times. The target antigen is unknown. This specimen belongs to a study of molecular identifiers for immune sequencing clone quantification. Study as a whole: In replicates, the authors split RNA from around 18,000 or 91,000 naive CD8 cells five ways and sequenced four. General study results and limits: Over 97% of effector molecules, but under 1% in naive cells, were held by clones with more than 20 RNA copies.

Naive CD8 sequencing libraries were generated from about 21,000 to 970,000 sorted cells, with 10%, 30% or 50% RNA as input. In the sort, naive CD8 T cells were defined as CD8+CD4-CCR7+CD45RA+. Germline V gives CDR1 MNHEY, CDR2 SMNVEV (reference sequence). V was trimmed by 3 bases and J by 1 base, leaving 12 bases between them. This CDR3 has 15 amino acids. TCRdb reprocessed the PCR reads with MiXCR, giving one entry per CDR3 protein. Seen here are approximately 670,000 distinct CDR3 sequences, 15% to 20% observed once, and the top ten hold about 0.9%. The sequencing sample was made of naive CD8+ T cells from blood, with Jurkat cell RNA spiked in. Subset denoted: FACS-sorted CD8+CD4-CCR7+CD45RA+ naive T cells. The sequence was obtained from a human donor in good health. Some libraries in this study had Jurkat cell RNA spiked in. The chain is built from TRBV27 and TRBJ1-1; D ambiguous. The CDR3 region has the DNA TGTGCCAGCAGTTTGATCCCACCGAGGAACACTGAAGCTTTCTTT. Its translation: CASSLIPPRNTEAFF.